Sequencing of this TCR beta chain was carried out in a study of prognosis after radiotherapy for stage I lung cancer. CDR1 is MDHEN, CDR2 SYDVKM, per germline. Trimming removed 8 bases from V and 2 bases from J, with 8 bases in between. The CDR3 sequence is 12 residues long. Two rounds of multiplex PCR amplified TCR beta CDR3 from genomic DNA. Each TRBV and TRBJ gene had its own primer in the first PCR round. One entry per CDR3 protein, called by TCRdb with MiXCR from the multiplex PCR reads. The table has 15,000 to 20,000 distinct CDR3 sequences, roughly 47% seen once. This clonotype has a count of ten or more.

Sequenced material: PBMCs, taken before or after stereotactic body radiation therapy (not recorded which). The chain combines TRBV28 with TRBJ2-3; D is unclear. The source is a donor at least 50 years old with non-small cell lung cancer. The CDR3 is CASATNTDTQYF. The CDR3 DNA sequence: TGTGCCAGCGCTACTAACACAGATACGCAGTATTTT.